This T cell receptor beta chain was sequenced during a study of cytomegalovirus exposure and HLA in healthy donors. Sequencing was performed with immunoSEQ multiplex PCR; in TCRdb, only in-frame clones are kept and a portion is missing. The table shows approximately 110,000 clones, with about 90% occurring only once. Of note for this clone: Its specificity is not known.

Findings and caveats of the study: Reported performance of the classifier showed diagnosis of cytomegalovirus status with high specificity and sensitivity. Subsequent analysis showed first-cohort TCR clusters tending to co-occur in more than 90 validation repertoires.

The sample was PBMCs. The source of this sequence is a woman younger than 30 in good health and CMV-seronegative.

CDR3 amino acids: CASSMNRVSSYEQYF. DNA of the CDR3: TGTGCCAGCAGTATGAACAGGGTTAGCTCCTACGAGCAGTACTTC. J is TRBJ2-7 and V is TRBV27, with a possible D match to TRBD1 (6 bases). There are 15 residues in the CDR3. Trimming took off 5 bases at V and 0 bases at J, with 14 bases between the two ends. CDR1 is MNHEY, CDR2 SMNVEV, per germline (reference sequence).